This T cell receptor beta chain was retrieved from a study of tumor-infiltrating lymphocytes in primary liver carcinoma. Starting material of roughly 550 ng total RNA yielded TCR beta cDNA via a constant-region primer. For TCR beta, libraries were produced by three nested multiplex PCR rounds using slightly modified ARM-PCR. With TRBV1-TRBV30 forward primers and a C-beta reverse primer, the first two PCR rounds were run for 9 to 10 cycles each. One entry per CDR3 protein results from TCRdb running MiXCR on the multiplex PCR reads. The sample contains hundreds of thousands of distinct CDR3 sequences, less than 75% of which appear only once. The CDR3 spans 14 residues. Germline values: CDR1 MNHEY, CDR2 SVGEGT. The blood RNA (from unsorted whole blood) was obtained, and germline DNA was also extracted. Remarks on this clonotype: Germline and junction disagree at one end, which may indicate a read error.

The chain employs TRBV6-2 or TRBV6-3 and TRBJ2-1, with 10 bases aligning to TRBD2. The sequenced sample was peripheral blood. This TCR was sampled from a man aged 35 to 55 with primary liver carcinoma and hepatitis B virus infection. The CDR3 loop reads CAGRWTSGYNEQFF. The DNA of the CDR3 is TGTGCCGGCAGATGGACTAGCGGCTACAATGAGCAGTTCTTC.